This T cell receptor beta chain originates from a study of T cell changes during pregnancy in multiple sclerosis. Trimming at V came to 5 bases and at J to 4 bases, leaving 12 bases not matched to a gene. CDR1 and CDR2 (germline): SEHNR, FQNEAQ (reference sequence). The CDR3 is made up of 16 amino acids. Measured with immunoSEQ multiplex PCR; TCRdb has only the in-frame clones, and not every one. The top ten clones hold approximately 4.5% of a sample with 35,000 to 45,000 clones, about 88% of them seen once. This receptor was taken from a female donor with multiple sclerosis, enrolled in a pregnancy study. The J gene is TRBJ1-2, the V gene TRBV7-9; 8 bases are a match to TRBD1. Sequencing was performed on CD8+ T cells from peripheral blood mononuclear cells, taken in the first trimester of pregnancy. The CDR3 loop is CASSPQKTGAIYGYTF. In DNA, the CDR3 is TGTGCCAGCAGCCCTCAAAAGACAGGGGCAATCTATGGCTACACCTTC.